The clone carrying this T cell receptor (beta chain) was seen a few times. This record belongs to a study of T cells after yellow fever vaccination. As TCR cDNA was made by 5'RACE template switching, a universal primer site and UMIs were added. TCRdb re-called the 5' RACE reads through MiXCR, storing one row per CDR3 protein. The sample shows 100,000 to 150,000 distinct CDR3 sequences, more than 6.5% of them seen only once. V gave up 4 bases and J gave up 0 bases, with 13 bases separating them. CDR3 size: 16 residues. The germline V gene encodes CDR1 SGHNT and CDR2 YYREEE (reference sequence). V is TRBV5-4 and J is TRBJ1-4, with D possibly being TRBD1 (6 bases). Source: CD4+ T cells sorted from PBMCs, taken about 10 days after the first yellow fever vaccination. The source is a man between 18 and 29 years old who received the YFV17D yellow fever vaccine. CDR3 amino acids: CASSEGGDATNEKLFF. The CDR3 DNA is TGTGCCAGCAGCGAGGGGGGCGATGCAACTAATGAAAAACTGTTTTTT. Combining the CDR3 with reference TRBV5-4 and TRBJ1-4 gives the whole variable domain ETGVTQSPTHLIKTRGQQVTLRCSSQSGHNTVSWYQQALGQGPQFIFQYYREEENGRGNFPPRFSGLQFPNYSSELNVNALELDDSALYLCASSEGGDATNEKLFFGSGTQLSVL.